The present T cell receptor (beta chain) was sequenced within a study of neoadjuvant anti-PD-1 for oral cavity cancer (dated by TCRdb to the early 2020s). About the study as a whole: Before undergoing curative-intent surgical resection, most patients got three to four biweekly nivolumab doses at 3 mg/kg. Patients who did not progress were given a fourth nivolumab dose at about day 43 and had definitive surgical resection on days 50-56. Patients with complete response, partial response or stable disease by RECIST 1.1 were defined as responders, whereas patients with progression were defined as non-responders. The parent correlative cohort had 12 to 13 patients and a response rate of roughly 31%.

For deep sequencing, each PBMC sample was run in six replicates, with libraries mostly built from roughly 460 ng of input genomic DNA. The immunoSEQ hsTCRbeta kit was used to prepare TCRbeta libraries according to the manufacturer's instructions. An Illumina NovaSeq 6000 S4 flow cell was used to sequence the final libraries, which had first been combined to 3 nM. The original methods were these. The immunoSEQ Analyzer was used for raw data preprocessing and quality control. The analysis was limited to productive rearrangements, and each clonotype was defined by a unique CDR3 amino acid sequence. Repertoire clonality was estimated as the Gini-Simpson index, computed with the R package tcR. Gini indices were compared with Student's t test, and associations with tumor size change were assessed by Pearson correlation. TCRdb holds this immuneACCESS table with in-frame rearrangements only. Some clones are missing; in checked studies, unresolved V genes explain under half, and the rest has no known cause. Clone size and the V and J calls come from that table; the DNA yielded D and trimming. The sample profile shows 73,000 or so clones; around 83% of them were found once. The ten largest clonotypes hold roughly 3.4% of the sample.

For CDR1 and CDR2, the germline V gene (reference sequence) lists MNHEY and SMNVEV. Trimming leaves V shorter by 4 bases and J shorter by 4 bases, with the junction holding 5 bases beyond the gene matches. Spanning cysteine to phenylalanine, the CDR3 consists of 14 amino acids. Of all the DNA, just the CDR3 is kept, 42 bases in frame from base 1. For this clone: Its antigen is unknown. Base qualities are not at hand, and no much larger clone is one base apart.

Study-wide conclusions, independent of this receptor: Only a few patients per response group were included in the TCR analyses, and larger cohorts for validation were called for by the authors. Within PBMCs, T cell clonality (Gini index) was significantly higher in non-responders than responders after neoadjuvant nivolumab. Higher pretreatment blood Treg/Th17 ratios correlated with higher pretreatment blood TCRbeta clonality and lower post-treatment tumor TCRbeta clonality.

The sample's time point, from its label and the paper: after neoadjuvant nivolumab, at surgical resection. The patients had newly diagnosed stage II-IVA oral cavity squamous cell carcinoma and had not received any prior systemic or radiation treatment. The cohort was made up of patients with locally advanced, HPV-negative oral cavity squamous cell carcinoma. Peripheral blood mononuclear cells were analyzed directly, without maintenance or expansion in culture. Samples were obtained from a longitudinal correlative study of a single-arm phase II trial of neoadjuvant nivolumab in oral cavity squamous cell carcinoma. Subject-matched pre- and post-treatment PBMCs and tumors from three responders and three non-responders underwent genomic DNA-based TCRbeta sequencing. Peripheral blood mononuclear cells were drawn once before nivolumab treatment and a second time after treatment, when surgery took place. The Maxwell RSC DNA from Cells kit was used to isolate genomic DNA from PBMCs.

This TCR was sampled from a person between 35 and 79 years old with oral cavity squamous cell carcinoma. This chain is built from TRBV27 and TRBJ1-2; TRBD1 fits 8 bases in the junction. The sequencing used PBMCs, collected after nivolumab (anti-PD-1) treatment. The nucleotide sequence reads TGTGCCAGCAGTTCACATACAGGGGGCTATGGCTACACCTTC. This codes for CASSSHTGGYGYTF.